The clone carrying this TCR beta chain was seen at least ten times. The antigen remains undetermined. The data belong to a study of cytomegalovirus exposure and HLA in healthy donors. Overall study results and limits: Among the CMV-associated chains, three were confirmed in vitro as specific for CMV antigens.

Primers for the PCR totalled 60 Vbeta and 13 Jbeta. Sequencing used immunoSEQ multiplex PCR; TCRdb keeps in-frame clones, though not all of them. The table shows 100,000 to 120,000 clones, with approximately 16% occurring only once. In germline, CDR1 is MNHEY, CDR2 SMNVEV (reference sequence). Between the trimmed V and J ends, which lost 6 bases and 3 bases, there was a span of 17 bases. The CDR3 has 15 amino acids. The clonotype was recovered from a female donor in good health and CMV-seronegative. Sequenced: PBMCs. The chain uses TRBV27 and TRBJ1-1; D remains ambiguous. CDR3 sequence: CASSHAGAGDTEAFF. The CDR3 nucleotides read TGTGCCAGCAGCCACGCGGGCGCCGGGGACACTGAAGCTTTCTTT.